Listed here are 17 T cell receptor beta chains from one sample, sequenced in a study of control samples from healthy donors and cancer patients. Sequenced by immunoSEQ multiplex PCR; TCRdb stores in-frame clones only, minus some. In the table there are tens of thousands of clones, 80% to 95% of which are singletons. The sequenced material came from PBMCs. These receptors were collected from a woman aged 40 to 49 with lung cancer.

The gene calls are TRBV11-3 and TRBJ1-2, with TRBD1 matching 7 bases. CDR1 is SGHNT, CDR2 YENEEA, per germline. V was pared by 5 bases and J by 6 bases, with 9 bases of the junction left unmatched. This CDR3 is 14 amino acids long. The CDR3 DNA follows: TGTGCCAGCAGCCTGAGACAGGGTATGGATGGCTACACCTTC. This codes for CASSLRQGMDGYTF.

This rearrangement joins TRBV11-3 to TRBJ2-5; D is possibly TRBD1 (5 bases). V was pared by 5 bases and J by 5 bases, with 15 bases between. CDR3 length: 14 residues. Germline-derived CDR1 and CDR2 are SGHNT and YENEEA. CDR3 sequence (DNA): TGTGCCAGCAGCCAGGGCGCCTCTCGGGAGACCCAGTACTTC. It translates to CASSQGASRETQYF.

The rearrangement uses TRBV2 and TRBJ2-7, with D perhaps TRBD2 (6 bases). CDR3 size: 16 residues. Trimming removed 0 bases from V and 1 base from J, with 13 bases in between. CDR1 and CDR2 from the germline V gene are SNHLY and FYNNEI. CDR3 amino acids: CASSEALYGGSYEQYF. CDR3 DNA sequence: TGTGCCAGCAGTGAAGCTCTTTACGGGGGATCCTACGAGCAGTACTTC.

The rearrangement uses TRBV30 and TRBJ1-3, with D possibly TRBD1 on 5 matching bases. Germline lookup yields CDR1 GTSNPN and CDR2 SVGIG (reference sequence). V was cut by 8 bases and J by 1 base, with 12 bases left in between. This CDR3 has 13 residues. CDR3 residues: CALEGKSGNTIYF. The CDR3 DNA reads TGTGCCCTGGAGGGGAAATCTGGAAACACCATATATTTT. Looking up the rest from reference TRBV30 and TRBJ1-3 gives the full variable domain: SQTIHQWPATLVQPVGSPLSLECTVEGTSNPNLYWYRQAAGRGLQLLFYSVGIGQISSEVPQNLSASRPQDRQFILSSKKLLLSDSGFYLCALEGKSGNTIYFGEGSWLTVV.

The CDR3: CASKPPAGPVEEQYF. CDR3 nucleotide sequence: TGTGCCAGCAAGCCACCCGCGGGGCCAGTGGAAGAGCAGTACTTC. The chain uses TRBV7-2 and TRBJ2-7; possibly TRBD2 for D (6 bases). Germline V gene data show CDR1 as SGHTA and CDR2 as FQGNSA. V shed 7 bases and J shed 7 bases, with 23 bases lying between them. This CDR3 has 15 residues.

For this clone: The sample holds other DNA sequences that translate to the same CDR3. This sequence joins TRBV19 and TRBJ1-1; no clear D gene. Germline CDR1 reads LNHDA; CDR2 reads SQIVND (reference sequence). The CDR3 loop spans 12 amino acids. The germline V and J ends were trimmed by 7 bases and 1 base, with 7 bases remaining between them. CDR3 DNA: TGTGCCAGTACTGCGGGGAACACTGAAGCTTTCTTT. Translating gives CASTAGNTEAFF.

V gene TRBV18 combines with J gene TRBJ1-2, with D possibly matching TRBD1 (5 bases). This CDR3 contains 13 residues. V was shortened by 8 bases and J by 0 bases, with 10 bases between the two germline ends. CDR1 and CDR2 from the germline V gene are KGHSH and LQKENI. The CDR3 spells CASAPGANYGYTF. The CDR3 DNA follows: TGTGCCAGCGCTCCGGGGGCTAACTATGGCTACACCTTC.

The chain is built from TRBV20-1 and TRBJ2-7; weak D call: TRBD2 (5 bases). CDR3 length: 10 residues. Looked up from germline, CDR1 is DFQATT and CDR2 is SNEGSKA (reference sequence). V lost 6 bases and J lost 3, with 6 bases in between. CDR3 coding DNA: TGCAGTGCGAGGGACTACGAGCAGTACTTC. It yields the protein CSARDYEQYF.

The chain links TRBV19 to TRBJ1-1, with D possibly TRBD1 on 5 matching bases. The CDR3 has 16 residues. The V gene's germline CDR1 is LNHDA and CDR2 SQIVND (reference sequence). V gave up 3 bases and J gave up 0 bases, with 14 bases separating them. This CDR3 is CASSIGGVMMNTEAFF. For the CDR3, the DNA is TGTGCCAGTAGTATTGGGGGGGTTATGATGAACACTGAAGCTTTCTTT.

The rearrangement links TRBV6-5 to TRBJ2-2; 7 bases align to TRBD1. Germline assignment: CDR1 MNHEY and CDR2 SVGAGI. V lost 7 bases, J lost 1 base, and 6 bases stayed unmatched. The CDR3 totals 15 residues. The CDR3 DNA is TGTGCCAGCATCGCCGGGACAGTGAACACCGGGGAGCTGTTTTTT. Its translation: CASIAGTVNTGELFF.

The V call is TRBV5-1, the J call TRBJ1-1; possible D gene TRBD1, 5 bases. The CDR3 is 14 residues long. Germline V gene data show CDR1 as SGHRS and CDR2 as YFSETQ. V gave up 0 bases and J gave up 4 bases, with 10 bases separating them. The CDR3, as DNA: TGCGCCAGCAGCTTGGCAGGGTTTAGCACTGAAGCTTTCTTT. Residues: CASSLAGFSTEAFF. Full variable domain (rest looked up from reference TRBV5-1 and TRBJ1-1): KAGVTQTPRYLIKTRGQQVTLSCSPISGHRSVSWYQQTPGQGLQFLFEYFSETQRNKGNFPGRFSGRQFSNSRSEMNVSTLELGDSALYLCASSLAGFSTEAFFGQGTRLTVV.

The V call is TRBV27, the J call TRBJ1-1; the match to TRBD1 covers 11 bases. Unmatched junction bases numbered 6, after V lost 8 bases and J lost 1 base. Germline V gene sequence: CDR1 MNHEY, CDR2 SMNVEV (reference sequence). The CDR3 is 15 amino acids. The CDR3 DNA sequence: TGTGCCAGCGCATGGGGACAGGGGGGGAACACTGAAGCTTTCTTT. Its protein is CASAWGQGGNTEAFF.

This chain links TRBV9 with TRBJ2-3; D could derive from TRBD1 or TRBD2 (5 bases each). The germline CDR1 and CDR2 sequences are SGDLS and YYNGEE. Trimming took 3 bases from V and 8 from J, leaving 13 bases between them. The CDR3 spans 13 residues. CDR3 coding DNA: TGTGCCAGCAGCGAAGGGGACGCAATTACGCAGTATTTT. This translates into CASSEGDAITQYF.

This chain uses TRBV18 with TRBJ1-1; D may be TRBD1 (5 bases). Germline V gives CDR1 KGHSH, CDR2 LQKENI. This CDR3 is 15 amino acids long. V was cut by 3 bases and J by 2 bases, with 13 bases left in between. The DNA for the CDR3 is TGTGCCAGCTCACCCAACTGGGGCCAAAACACTGAAGCTTTCTTT. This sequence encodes CASSPNWGQNTEAFF.

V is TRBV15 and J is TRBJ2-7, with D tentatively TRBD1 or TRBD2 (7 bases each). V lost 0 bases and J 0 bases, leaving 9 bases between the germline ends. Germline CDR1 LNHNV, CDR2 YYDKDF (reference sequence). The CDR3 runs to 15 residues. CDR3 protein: CATSRDRGGSYEQYF. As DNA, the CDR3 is TGTGCCACCAGCAGAGACAGGGGGGGCTCCTACGAGCAGTACTTC.

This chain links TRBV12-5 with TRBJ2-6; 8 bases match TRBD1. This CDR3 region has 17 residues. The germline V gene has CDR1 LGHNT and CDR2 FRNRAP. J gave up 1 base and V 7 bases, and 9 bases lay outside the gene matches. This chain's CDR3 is CASAPGQVISGANVLTF. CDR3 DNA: TGTGCTAGTGCCCCGGGACAGGTAATATCTGGGGCCAACGTCCTGACTTTC.

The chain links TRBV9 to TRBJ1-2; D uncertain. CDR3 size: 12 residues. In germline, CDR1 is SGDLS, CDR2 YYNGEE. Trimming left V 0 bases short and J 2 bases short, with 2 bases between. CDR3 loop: CASSVGNYGYTF. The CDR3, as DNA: TGTGCCAGCAGCGTAGGGAACTATGGCTACACCTTC.